The entry that follows covers one T cell receptor beta chain sequence. This clone was counted a single time. No antigen is known for it. No clone much larger than this one lies a single base away; base qualities are absent. These data come from a study of lymphopenia after photon versus proton radiotherapy (dated by TCRdb to about 2019). As for the study more broadly: The study compared the immunological effects of photon versus proton radiation therapy in patients with gastrointestinal tumors who developed high-grade lymphopenia. The study aimed to characterize how the two radiation modalities differ in their impact on the immune system. The cohort comprised more than 15 patients with gastrointestinal tumors who received either photon or proton therapy and then developed lymphopenia.

The paper as a whole reports these results and caveats: After the lymphocyte count nadir, repertoires from photon-treated patients showed oligoclonal expansion, particularly of CD8+ Temra cells, and this expansion drove the decline in diversity. Proton-treated patients stayed relatively stable during treatment, while photon-treated patients lost naive T cells and TCR diversity and gained effector/memory populations. The survival association was assessed only in patients who died, and better survival with proton therapy was presented by the authors as a possibility rather than a demonstrated result. Across the cohort, an inverse correlation was found between a larger post-nadir drop in TCR diversity and overall survival time among patients who died.

At the junction V is shortened by 6 bases and J by 1 base; bases outside the gene matches: 8. CDR1 and CDR2, per the germline V gene, are SGHTA and FQGNSA. Including the terminal cysteine and phenylalanine, the CDR3 comprises 15 residues. CDR3 DNA is the only sequence kept; it has 45 bases, read in frame from the first base. The method behind the library was the immunoSEQ multiplex PCR assay. Alongside multiparametric flow cytometry, deep sequencing of rearranged TCR beta loci was used to profile the T cell repertoires. TCRdb stores this immuneACCESS table with in-frame sequences only. Part of the clones is absent; in the studies checked, under half of the shortfall reflects unresolved V genes, and no reason is known for the rest. For this sample there are 68,000 or so clones; more than 75% appear just once. Approximately 2.9% of the sample comes from the top ten.

The source was peripheral blood, collected from a patient treated with photon-based radiotherapy. The TCR was taken from a woman between 70 and 85 years old with pancreatic cancer. The chain was built from TRBV7-2 and TRBJ2-7; 8 of the junction bases match TRBD2. The CDR3 is CASSPSGRGSYEQYF. The DNA reads TGTGCCAGCAGTCCTAGCGGGCGGGGTTCCTACGAGCAGTACTTC. The CDR3 plus the reference TRBV7-2 and TRBJ2-7 genes for the other parts give the full variable domain: GAGVSQSPSNKVTEKGKDVELRCDPISGHTALYWYRQSLGQGLEFLIYFQGNSAPDKSGLPSDRFSAERTGGSVSTLTIQRTQQEDSAVYLCASSPSGRGSYEQYFGPGTRLTVT.